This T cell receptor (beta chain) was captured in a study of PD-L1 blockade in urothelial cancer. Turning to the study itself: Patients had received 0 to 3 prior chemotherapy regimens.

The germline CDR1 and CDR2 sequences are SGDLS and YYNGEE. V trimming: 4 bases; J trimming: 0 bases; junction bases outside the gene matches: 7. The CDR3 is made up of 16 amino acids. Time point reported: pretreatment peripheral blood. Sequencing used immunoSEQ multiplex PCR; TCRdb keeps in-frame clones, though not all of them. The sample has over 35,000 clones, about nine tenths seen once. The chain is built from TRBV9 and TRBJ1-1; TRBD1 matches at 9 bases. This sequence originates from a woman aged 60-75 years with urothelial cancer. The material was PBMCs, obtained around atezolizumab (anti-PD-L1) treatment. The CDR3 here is CASSQLQGAMNTEAFF. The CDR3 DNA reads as TGTGCCAGCAGCCAATTACAGGGGGCGATGAACACTGAAGCTTTCTTT. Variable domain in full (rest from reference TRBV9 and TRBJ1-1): DSGVTQTPKHLITATGQRVTLRCSPRSGDLSVYWYQQSLDQGLQFLIQYYNGEERAKGNILERFSAQQFPDLHSELNLSSLELGDSALYFCASSQLQGAMNTEAFFGQGTRLTVV.